A single sample is the source of the 2 T cell receptor beta chains below, sequenced in a study of tumor-infiltrating lymphocytes in primary liver carcinoma. The source material, roughly 20-31 mg of unsorted bulk tissue, was used to co-extract RNA and DNA. TCR beta cDNA was reverse-transcribed from 400 to 500 ng of total RNA. The reaction used a constant-region primer and ProtoScript II reverse transcriptase. Generation of the TCR beta libraries relied on three nested multiplex PCR rounds using slightly modified ARM-PCR. Forward primers for TRBV1-TRBV30 and a C-beta reverse primer served the first two PCR rounds, at approximately 10 cycles each. MiXCR was run by TCRdb on the multiplex PCR reads, yielding one entry per CDR3 protein. The data hold roughly 30,000 distinct CDR3 sequences, with 75% to 85% observed a single time. The sequenced sample consisted of liver tumor tissue from sampling region 5. The subset was: tumor region T5, tumor centre. These receptors were collected from a middle-aged man with primary liver carcinoma and hepatitis B virus infection.

In regard to this clonotype: A much more abundant neighbour one base away suggests this may be a read error. J is TRBJ1-2 and V is TRBV6-5; D unclear. Germline V gene data show CDR1 as MNHEY and CDR2 as SVGAGI. V lost 11 bases, J lost 8 bases, and 15 bases lay in between. This CDR3 is 11 amino acids long. CDR3 sequence: CAGLGSGGYTF. CDR3 DNA: TGTGCCGGCTTGGGTTCAGGAGGCTACACCTTC.

In this sample, this clonotype turned up many times. Since a much larger clone is just one base distant, this may be a read error. J is TRBJ2-7 and V is TRBV30, with D unclear. The V gene lost 2 bases and the J gene lost 6 bases, with 14 bases spanning the gap. CDR1 and CDR2 (germline): GTSNPN, SVGIG (reference sequence). The CDR3 has 13 amino acids. CDR3 coding DNA: TGTGCCTGGAGTTCGGGCACACCAAGCGAGCAGTACTTC. Its translation is CAWSSGTPSEQYF.